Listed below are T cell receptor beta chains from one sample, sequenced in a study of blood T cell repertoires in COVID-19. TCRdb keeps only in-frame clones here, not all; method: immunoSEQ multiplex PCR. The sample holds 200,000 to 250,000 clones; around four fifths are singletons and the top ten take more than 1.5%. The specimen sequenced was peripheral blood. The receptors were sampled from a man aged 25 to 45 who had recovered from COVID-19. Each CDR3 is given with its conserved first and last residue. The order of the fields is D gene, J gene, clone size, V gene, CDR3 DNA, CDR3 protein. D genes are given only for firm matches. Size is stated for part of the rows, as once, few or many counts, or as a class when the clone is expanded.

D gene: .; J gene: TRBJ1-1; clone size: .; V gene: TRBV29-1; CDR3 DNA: TGCAGCGTACCGACAGTGGCGAACACTGAAGCTTTCTTT; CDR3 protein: CSVPTVANTEAFF
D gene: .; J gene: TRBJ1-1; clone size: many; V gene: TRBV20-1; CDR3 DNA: TGCAGTGCTAGTTGGACAGAGCGTGAAGCTTTCTTT; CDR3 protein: CSASWTEREAFF
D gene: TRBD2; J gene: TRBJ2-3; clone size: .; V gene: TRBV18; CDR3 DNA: TGTGCCAGCTCACTTTTTAGCGGGGAAACAGATACGCAGTATTTT; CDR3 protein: CASSLFSGETDTQYF
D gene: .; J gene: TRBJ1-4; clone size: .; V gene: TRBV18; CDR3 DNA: TGTGCCAGCTCACTCGGACATTTGAATGAAAAACTGTTTTTT; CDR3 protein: CASSLGHLNEKLFF
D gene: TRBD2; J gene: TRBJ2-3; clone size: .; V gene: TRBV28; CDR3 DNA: TGTGCCAGCAGTTCCCCCGGACGGGGGGTCCCCTCGTATTTT; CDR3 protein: CASSSPGRGVPSYF
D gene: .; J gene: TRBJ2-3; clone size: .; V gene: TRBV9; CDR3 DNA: TGTGCCAGCAGCGTACAACTGGGCCCAGATACGCAGTATTTT; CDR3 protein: CASSVQLGPDTQYF
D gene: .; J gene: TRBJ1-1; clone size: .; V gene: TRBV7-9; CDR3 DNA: TGTGCCAGCAGCCACCACAGGGAAGTAAAGGCTGAAGCTTTCTTT; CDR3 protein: CASSHHREVKAEAFF
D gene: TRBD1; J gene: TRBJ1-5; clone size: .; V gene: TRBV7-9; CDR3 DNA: TGTGCCAGCAGCTTCGGCCGGGTAGGGGACAGGTATCAGCCCCAGCATTTT; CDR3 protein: CASSFGRVGDRYQPQHF
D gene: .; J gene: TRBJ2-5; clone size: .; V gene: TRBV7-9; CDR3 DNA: TGTGCCAGCAGCCCCGAATTGAGGGAGACCCAGTACTTC; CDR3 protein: CASSPELRETQYF
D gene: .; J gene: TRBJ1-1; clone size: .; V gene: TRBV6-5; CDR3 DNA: TGCGCCAGCAGTTATTACCAGGTCATGAACACTGAAGCTTTCTTT; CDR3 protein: CASSYYQVMNTEAFF
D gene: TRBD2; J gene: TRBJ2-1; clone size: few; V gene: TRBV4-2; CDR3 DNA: TGTGCCAGCAGCCAATACCGACTAGCGGGGCAGAATGAGCAGTTCTTC; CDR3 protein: CASSQYRLAGQNEQFF
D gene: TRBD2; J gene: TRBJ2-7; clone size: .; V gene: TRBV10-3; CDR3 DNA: TGTGCCATCAGTGAGTCTCGGGGGGACGCTAACTCCTACGAGCAGTACTTC; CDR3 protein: CAISESRGDANSYEQYF
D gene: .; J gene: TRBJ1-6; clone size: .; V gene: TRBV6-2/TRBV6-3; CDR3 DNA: TGTGCCAGCAGCCTCCCTGTTCCTTCGAGCTCCTATAATTCACCCCTCCACTTT; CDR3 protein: CASSLPVPSSSYNSPLHF
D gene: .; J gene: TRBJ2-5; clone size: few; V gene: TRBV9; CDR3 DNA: TGTGCCAGCAGCGCCGACAATGTGATCCAGTACTTC; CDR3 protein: CASSADNVIQYF
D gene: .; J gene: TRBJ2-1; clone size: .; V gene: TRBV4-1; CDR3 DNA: TGCGCCAGCAGCCAAGTGTCCAGGGGCGATGAGCAGTTCTTC; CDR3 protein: CASSQVSRGDEQFF
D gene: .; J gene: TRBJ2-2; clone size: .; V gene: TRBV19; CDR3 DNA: TGTGCCAGTAACCTTGCCGGGGTTAACACCGGGGAGCTGTTTTTT; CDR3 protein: CASNLAGVNTGELFF
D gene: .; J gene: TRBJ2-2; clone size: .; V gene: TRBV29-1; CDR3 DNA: TGCAGCGTTCTAAGGGGCCCAAACACCGGGGAGCTGTTTTTT; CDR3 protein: CSVLRGPNTGELFF
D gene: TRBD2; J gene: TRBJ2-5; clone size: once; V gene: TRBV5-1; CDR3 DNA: TGCGCCAGCAGCTTGGTTGGCGGGGGGGCTACTGGGGCCCAGTACTTC; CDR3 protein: CASSLVGGGATGAQYF
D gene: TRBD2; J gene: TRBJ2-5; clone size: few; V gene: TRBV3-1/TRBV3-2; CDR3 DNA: TGTGCCAGCAGCCAAGATTCTAGCGGGGAAGAGACCCAGTACTTC; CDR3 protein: CASSQDSSGEETQYF
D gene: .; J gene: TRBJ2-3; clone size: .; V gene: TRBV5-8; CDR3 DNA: TGTGCCAGCAGCTTTGGAAACAGGCCCGGATTTGGAGATACGCAGTATTTT; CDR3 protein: CASSFGNRPGFGDTQYF
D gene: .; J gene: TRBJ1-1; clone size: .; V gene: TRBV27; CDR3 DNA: TGTGCCAGCAGTTTAATTGCAGGAAACACTGAAGCTTTCTTT; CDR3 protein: CASSLIAGNTEAFF
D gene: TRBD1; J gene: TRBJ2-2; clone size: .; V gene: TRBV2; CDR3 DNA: TGTGCCAGCAGTGAAGTGGGACAGGGGGCAGTCGGGGAGCTGTTTTTT; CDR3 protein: CASSEVGQGAVGELFF
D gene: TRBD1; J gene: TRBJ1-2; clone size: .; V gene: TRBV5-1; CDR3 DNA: TGCGCCAGCAGCCATGGACAGGCTTTTAACTATGGCTACACCTTC; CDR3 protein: CASSHGQAFNYGYTF
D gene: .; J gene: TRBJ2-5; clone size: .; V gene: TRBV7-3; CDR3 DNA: TGTGCCAGCAGCTTAGGTCCGCGGGAGACCCAGTACTTC; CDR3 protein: CASSLGPRETQYF
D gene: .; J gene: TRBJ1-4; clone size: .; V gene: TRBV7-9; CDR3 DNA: TGTGCCAGCAGCTTACAGGGCGCCGCTAATGAAAAACTGTTTTTT; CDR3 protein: CASSLQGAANEKLFF
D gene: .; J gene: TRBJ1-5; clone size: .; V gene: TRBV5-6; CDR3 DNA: TGTGCCAGCAGCTCAGGGGACGGACCTCAGCCCCAGCATTTT; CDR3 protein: CASSSGDGPQPQHF
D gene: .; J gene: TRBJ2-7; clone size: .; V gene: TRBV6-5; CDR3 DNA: TGTGCCAGCAGGGAGACGGCTTCCTACGAGCAGTACTTC; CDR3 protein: CASRETASYEQYF
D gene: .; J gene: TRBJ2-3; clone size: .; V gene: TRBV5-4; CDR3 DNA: TGTGCCAGCAGCTTGTGGGTTTGGGGCAATACGCAGTATTTT; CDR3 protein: CASSLWVWGNTQYF
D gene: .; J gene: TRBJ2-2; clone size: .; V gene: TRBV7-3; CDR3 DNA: TGTGCCAGCAGCCCACGAACGGGGGGACAGGCAAACACCGGGGAGCTGTTTTTT; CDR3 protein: CASSPRTGGQANTGELFF
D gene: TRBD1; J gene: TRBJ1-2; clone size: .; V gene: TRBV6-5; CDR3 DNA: TGTGCCAGCAGTCCATCCGAGACAGGGGGGTATGGCTACACCTTC; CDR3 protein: CASSPSETGGYGYTF
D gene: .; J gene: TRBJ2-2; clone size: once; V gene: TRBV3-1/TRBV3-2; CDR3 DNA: TGTGCCAGCAGTTCGGAGAGCCACACCGGGGAGCTGTTTTTT; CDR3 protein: CASSSESHTGELFF
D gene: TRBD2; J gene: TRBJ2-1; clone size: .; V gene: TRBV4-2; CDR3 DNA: TGTGCCAGCAGCCAGGAGCGGGATCCCCGGGAGGAGCAGTTCTTC; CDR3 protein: CASSQERDPREEQFF
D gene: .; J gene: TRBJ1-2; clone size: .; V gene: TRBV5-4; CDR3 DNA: TGTGCCAGCAGCCGCTGGGAGGGCTATGGCTACACCTTC; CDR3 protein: CASSRWEGYGYTF
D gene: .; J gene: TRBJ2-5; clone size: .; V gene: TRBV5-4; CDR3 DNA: TGTGCCAGCAGCTTGAAGGTAGCACAAGAGACCCAGTACTTC; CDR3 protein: CASSLKVAQETQYF
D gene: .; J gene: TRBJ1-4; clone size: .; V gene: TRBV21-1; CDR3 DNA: TGTGCCAGCAGACCGGGACAGGTTAATGAAAAACTGTTTTTT; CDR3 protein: CASRPGQVNEKLFF
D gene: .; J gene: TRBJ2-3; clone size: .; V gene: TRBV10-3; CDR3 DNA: TGTGCCATCAGCGCCCGGACTAGCACAGATACGCAGTATTTT; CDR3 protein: CAISARTSTDTQYF
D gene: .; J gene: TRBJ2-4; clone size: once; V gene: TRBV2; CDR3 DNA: TGTGCCAGCAGTGAAGCGCGTGAGCGGAACATTCAGTACTTC; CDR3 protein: CASSEARERNIQYF
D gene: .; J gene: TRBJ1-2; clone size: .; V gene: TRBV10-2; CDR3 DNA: TGCGCCAGCCTAAGGGTGCAGGGGAGTTATGGCTACACCTTC; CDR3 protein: CASLRVQGSYGYTF
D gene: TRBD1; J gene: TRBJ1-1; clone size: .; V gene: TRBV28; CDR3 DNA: TGTGCCAGCAGTTCCTCCGGGACAGGTTCACTTGAAGCTTTCTTT; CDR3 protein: CASSSSGTGSLEAFF
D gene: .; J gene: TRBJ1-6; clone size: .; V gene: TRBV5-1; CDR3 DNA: TGCGCCAGCAGACAGGGCGGTTATAATTCACCCCTCCACTTT; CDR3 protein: CASRQGGYNSPLHF
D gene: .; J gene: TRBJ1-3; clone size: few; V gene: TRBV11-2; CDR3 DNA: TGTGCCAGCAGCTCGACTACGAGAAACACCATATATTTT; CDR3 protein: CASSSTTRNTIYF
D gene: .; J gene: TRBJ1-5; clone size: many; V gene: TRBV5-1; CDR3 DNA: TGCGCCAGCAGCTTGGCCCCAGGGGGCAATCAGCCCCAGCATTTT; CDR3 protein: CASSLAPGGNQPQHF
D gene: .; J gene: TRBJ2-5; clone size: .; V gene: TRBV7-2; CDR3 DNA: TGTGCCAGCAGCCGAGGGGAGACCCAGTACTTC; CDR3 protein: CASSRGETQYF
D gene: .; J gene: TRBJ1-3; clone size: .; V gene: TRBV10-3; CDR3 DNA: TGTGCCACAGTAAGCTCTGGAAACACCATATATTTT; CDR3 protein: CATVSSGNTIYF
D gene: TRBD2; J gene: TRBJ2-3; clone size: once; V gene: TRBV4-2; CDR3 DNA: TGTGCCAGCAGCCAAGGGGGAGGGGCAGATACGCAGTATTTT; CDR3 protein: CASSQGGGADTQYF
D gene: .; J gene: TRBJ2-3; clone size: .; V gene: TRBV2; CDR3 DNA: TGTGCCAGCTTGGGGGGACTTCTGCAGTATTTT; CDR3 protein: CASLGGLLQYF
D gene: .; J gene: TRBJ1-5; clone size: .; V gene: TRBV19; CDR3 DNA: TGTGCCAGTAGTATAGACAGGTTAGATCAGCCCCAGCATTTT; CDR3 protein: CASSIDRLDQPQHF
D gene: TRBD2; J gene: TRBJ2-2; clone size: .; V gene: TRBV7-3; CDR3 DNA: TGTGCCAGCAGCTTAACTGCTAGCGGGGGTCCAAACACCGGGGAGCTGTTTTTT; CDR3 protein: CASSLTASGGPNTGELFF
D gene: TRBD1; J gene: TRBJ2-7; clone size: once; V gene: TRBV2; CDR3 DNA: TGTGCCAGCAGCTTGGACAGGGGCGACGAGCAGTACTTC; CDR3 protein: CASSLDRGDEQYF